This TCR beta chain was sequenced in a study of glioma-infiltrating T cells after dendritic cell vaccination. Whole-study results and caveats: Survival was not directly related to TCR clonality in these patients.

The time point is: after dendritic cell vaccination, including at tumor progression/relapse. Only patients with spare fresh-frozen tumor and over two years of follow-up were included. CDR3 length: 15 residues. The trim removed 3 bases at V and 4 bases at J, leaving 7 bases unmatched. The germline CDR1 and CDR2 sequences are SGHNT and YYREEE (reference sequence). Sequencing was performed with immunoSEQ multiplex PCR; in TCRdb, only in-frame clones are kept and a portion is missing. The sample has about 24,000 clones; 89% are singletons. The count of this clone is one. Its antigen is still unknown. Specimen: blood, collected after dendritic cell vaccination. The chain employs TRBV5-4 and TRBJ2-7; 10 bases are a match to TRBD1. This TCR came from a human donor with glioblastoma. DNA of the CDR3: TGTGCCAGCAGCTCTGCCCCGGACAGGGGGTACGAGCAGTACTTC. Encoded protein: CASSSAPDRGYEQYF.